The T cell receptor (beta chain) described here comes from a study of T cells after yellow fever vaccination (dated 2019 in TCRdb). The study in broad terms: The SMART-Seq v4 Ultra Low Input RNA kit was used to prepare libraries from fractions with low cell numbers. To follow T-cell clones before and after both primary and booster YFV17D yellow fever vaccination, bulk TCR alpha and beta repertoires underwent longitudinal sequencing. Two healthy male donors, one aged 18 to 30 and one aged 30 to 40 years, were included in the cohort. Blood was collected at multiple timepoints before and after primary and secondary immunization, and bulk PBMC replicates and cell subsets were isolated. What the authors observed across the whole study: The secondary T-cell response was weaker than the primary response but faster, peaking on day 5 instead of day 15. Most clones expanded after primary vaccination were re-detected after the booster (around 96% of CD4 and around nine tenths of CD8), suggesting broad memory maintenance. Computational filtering was required because FACS-sorted repertoires could contain abundant contaminating clonotypes from the bulk population. A small share of clonotypes was detected in both CD4 and CD8 compartments, with the overlap likely arising from convergent recombination. Only a couple of donors were included in the study, so the extent to which the findings can be generalized is limited.

TCR cDNA was made using 5'RACE template switching, a step that added a universal primer site and unique molecular identifiers. cDNA synthesis was primed from both the TCR alpha and TCR beta constant segments. Libraries were amplified in two PCR steps, with sample barcodes and sequencing adapters added in the second step. Sequencing of the libraries was done on either Illumina HiSeq 2500 (2x100 bp) or NovaSeq (2x150 bp). For the original study's pipeline: MIGEC handled demultiplexing of reads and collapsing into UMI consensus sequences, while MiXCR performed V(D)J alignment. Using edgeR on replicate PBMC samples, clonotypes were called vaccine-responding if FDR was below 0.01 and the log2 fold change was above 5 up to day 15. Each bulk clonotype was labeled CD4 or CD8 based on which sequenced repertoire, CD4 or CD8, contained the clonotype at higher abundance. The public reads were reanalyzed by TCRdb: fastp trimming at Q25, MiXCR alignment, in-frame beta chains only. Identical CDR3 proteins give one entry, which carries the most common genes and DNA. The V and J calls and clone size come from TCRdb's table, not from the authors' own analysis. For this sample the table gives roughly 300,000 distinct CDR3 sequences, of which roughly 7% were detected only once. 15% to 20% of the sample is taken by the ten largest.

CDR3 length: 12 amino acids, cysteine to phenylalanine. Solely the CDR3 DNA is kept, with 36 bases framed from the first base. CDR1 and CDR2 (SGHVS, FNYEAQ) derive from the germline V gene. V loses 7 bases of germline sequence and J loses 3 bases, and the interval between the two ends is 6 bases. The meaning of the sample's treatment or condition label: live attenuated yellow fever vaccine strain. Two biological replicates of bulk PBMCs were collected at each blood-draw timepoint. A standard Ficoll-Paque protocol was used to isolate PBMCs from peripheral blood. TriZol was used to extract RNA from bulk PBMCs, from CD4 and CD8 fractions, and from dextramer-positive and dextramer-negative fractions. A remark on this clonotype: Its antigen specificity is not known. A much larger clone is a single base away; this may be a read error.

Source: PBMCs, taken approximately 47 days after the first yellow fever vaccination. The clonotype was recovered from a man between 18 and 35 years old who received the YFV17D yellow fever vaccine. The chain links TRBV7-6 with TRBJ2-2; a tentative D match to TRBD2 spans 5 bases. Here the CDR3 is given as CASTGDTGELFF. The DNA sequence reads TGTGCCAGCACCGGGGACACCGGGGAGCTGTTTTTT.